The rows below give T cell receptor beta chains drawn from one sample of a study of human T cells and chemical hapten exposure. A single record per CDR3 protein comes from TCRdb applying MiXCR to the RACE reads. Of about 92,000 distinct CDR3 sequences listed, about a tenth were seen once; the top ten hold roughly 1%. Source: whole blood, taken in connection with sensitization to the hapten diphenylcyclopropenone (DPC). The receptors come from a woman aged 25 to 39 with alopecia areata. Some clones in this sample may be carry-over from other donors' samples. The CDR3 runs from the conserved cysteine through the conserved F or W. The D gene is left open where the match is weak. The size field is filled for only some rows; it gives once, few, many or a size class.

many	TRBV6-2/TRBV6-3	-	TRBJ2-7	CASSYSIRPLYEQYF	TGTGCCAGCAGTTACTCGATCCGCCCCCTCTACGAGCAGTACTTC
-	TRBV12-3/TRBV12-4	TRBD1	TRBJ1-4	CASSGRQGNNEKLFF	TGTGCCAGCAGTGGTCGACAGGGGAATAATGAAAAACTGTTTTTT
few	TRBV11-2	-	TRBJ2-1	CASSLGPNGLIQFF	TGTGCCAGCAGCTTAGGGCCCAACGGGCTAATCCAGTTCTTC
few	TRBV5-6	-	TRBJ1-6	CASSMGTYNSPLHF	TGTGCCAGCAGCATGGGGACCTATAATTCACCCCTCCACTTT
many	TRBV29-1	TRBD1	TRBJ1-2	CSVGQDRWDGYTF	TGCAGCGTTGGCCAGGACAGGTGGGATGGCTACACCTTC
few	TRBV28	-	TRBJ1-4	CASRWANEKLFF	TGTGCCAGCAGATGGGCTAATGAAAAACTGTTTTTT
-	TRBV6-5	TRBD1	TRBJ2-5	CASSTTRTGAGETQYF	TGTGCCAGCAGTACGACTCGCACAGGGGCGGGAGAGACCCAGTACTTC
few	TRBV9	-	TRBJ2-7	CASSVAPDGTYEQYF	TGTGCCAGCAGCGTGGCCCCGGACGGCACCTACGAGCAGTACTTC
few	TRBV6-1	-	TRBJ1-6	CASSELGPRNSPLHF	TGTGCCAGCAGTGAACTTGGACCTCGTAATTCACCCCTCCACTTT
-	TRBV28	TRBD1	TRBJ2-5	CASSQTGVQETQYF	TGTGCCAGCAGCCAAACAGGGGTCCAAGAGACCCAGTACTTC
many	TRBV29-1	TRBD2	TRBJ2-1	CSVRTSGRARHTNEQFF	TGCAGCGTTAGGACTAGCGGGAGGGCCCGGCACACGAATGAGCAGTTCTTC
-	TRBV28	-	TRBJ1-2	CASSFGGAGGYTF	TGTGCCAGCAGTTTTGGGGGCGCAGGTGGCTACACCTTC
-	TRBV14	-	TRBJ2-7	CASSQVSSYEQYF	TGTGCCAGCAGCCAAGTGAGCTCCTACGAGCAGTACTTC
-	TRBV18	-	TRBJ2-3	CASSPLGLTDTQYF	TGTGCCAGCTCACCACTGGGCCTCACAGATACGCAGTATTTT
many	TRBV20-1	-	TRBJ1-4	CSASRAEWNEKLFF	TGCAGTGCTAGTCGGGCAGAATGGAATGAAAAACTGTTTTTT
-	TRBV7-2	-	TRBJ2-1	CASSRNGDSTEQFF	TGTGCCAGCAGCCGAAACGGAGATTCTACTGAGCAGTTCTTC
many	TRBV2	-	TRBJ1-3	CASQGLLGNTIYF	TGTGCCAGCCAGGGACTCCTCGGGAACACCATATATTTT
-	TRBV12-3/TRBV12-4	-	TRBJ2-7	CVSSSIAPEQYF	TGTGTCAGCAGTTCGATCGCGCCCGAGCAGTACTTC
few	TRBV20-1	-	TRBJ2-5	CSAPRAGRGETQYF	TGCAGTGCTCCCCGGGCGGGGCGGGGAGAGACCCAGTACTTC
-	TRBV6-5	TRBD2	TRBJ2-3	CASSYRRGEDTQYF	TGTGCCAGCAGTTACCGCCGGGGGGAAGATACGCAGTATTTT
many	TRBV3-1	-	TRBJ2-2	CASSQGGGTNTGELFF	TGTGCCAGCAGCCAAGGTGGAGGGACGAACACCGGGGAGCTGTTTTTT
-	TRBV28	-	TRBJ1-5	CASYSGDQPQHF	TGTGCCAGCTACTCAGGGGATCAGCCCCAGCATTTT
few	TRBV5-1	-	TRBJ2-5	CASSLGADQQETQYF	TGCGCCAGCAGCTTGGGGGCAGACCAACAAGAGACCCAGTACTTC
many	TRBV29-1	TRBD1	TRBJ2-1	CSTQGAYEQFF	TGCAGCACCCAGGGGGCCTATGAGCAGTTCTTC
-	TRBV28	-	TRBJ1-1	CASSFIQGTAEAFF	TGTGCCAGCAGTTTTATCCAGGGAACCGCTGAAGCTTTCTTT
-	TRBV5-1	TRBD2	TRBJ2-3	CASRDSGGSTDTQYF	TGCGCCAGCAGGGATAGCGGGGGTAGCACAGATACGCAGTATTTT
few	TRBV29-1	-	TRBJ1-5	CSVGLGGFNQPQHF	TGCAGCGTTGGGCTTGGCGGGTTCAATCAGCCCCAGCATTTT
many	TRBV28	TRBD1	TRBJ1-5	CASSIGQGYQPQHF	TGTGCCAGCAGCATAGGACAGGGCTATCAGCCCCAGCATTTT
many	TRBV4-1	-	TRBJ1-2	CASSPNSLVFYGYTF	TGCGCCAGCAGCCCTAACAGTCTAGTCTTCTATGGCTACACCTTC
-	TRBV19	-	TRBJ2-1	CASSRRGPGGQGHTNEQFF	TGTGCCAGTAGCAGAAGGGGCCCAGGGGGGCAGGGCCATACCAATGAGCAGTTCTTC
-	TRBV28	-	TRBJ1-3	CASMVGGTSSGNTIYF	TGTGCCAGCATGGTAGGAGGGACCAGCTCTGGAAACACCATATATTTT
-	TRBV7-2	-	TRBJ1-3	CASSLSTAFGNTIYF	TGTGCCAGCAGCCTATCGACTGCCTTCGGAAACACCATATATTTT
many	TRBV6-1	-	TRBJ1-4	CASSESSFNEKLFF	TGTGCCAGCAGTGAGAGCAGCTTTAATGAAAAACTGTTTTTT
many	TRBV28	-	TRBJ2-4	CASSGTTIAKNIQYF	TGTGCCAGCAGCGGGACAACGATAGCCAAAAACATTCAGTACTTC
few	TRBV7-9	TRBD1	TRBJ1-2	CASSLGQGDNYGYTF	TGTGCCAGCAGCCTCGGACAGGGAGATAACTATGGCTACACCTTC
-	TRBV28	TRBD1	TRBJ2-7	CASLPGQGASEQYF	TGTGCCAGCCTCCCCGGACAGGGGGCGAGTGAGCAGTACTTC
many	TRBV27	-	TRBJ2-3	CASSQTRRAVSDTQYF	TGTGCCAGCAGCCAAACCCGACGTGCAGTCTCGGATACGCAGTATTTT
-	TRBV20-1	TRBD2	TRBJ2-3	CSATGLAGVRDTQYF	TGCAGTGCTACGGGACTAGCGGGAGTCAGGGATACGCAGTATTTT
many	TRBV18	TRBD1	TRBJ2-6	CASSLGQVSSGANVLTF	TGTGCCAGCTCACTGGGACAGGTCTCCTCTGGGGCCAACGTCCTGACTTTC
many	TRBV29-1	-	TRBJ1-3	CSVTDGTSGNTIYF	TGCAGCGTCACCGACGGGACCTCTGGAAACACCATATATTTT
many	TRBV28	-	TRBJ2-5	CASSLYGQETQYF	TGTGCCAGCAGTTTATACGGACAAGAGACCCAGTACTTC
many	TRBV5-8	-	TRBJ1-1	CASSPGTLNTEAFF	TGTGCCAGCAGCCCGGGGACGTTGAACACTGAAGCTTTCTTT
many	TRBV11-1	TRBD1	TRBJ2-2	CASSLDRANTGELFF	TGTGCCAGCAGCTTGGACAGGGCGAACACCGGGGAGCTGTTTTTT
many	TRBV12-3/TRBV12-4	TRBD1	TRBJ2-3	CASSANRGRTDTQYF	TGTGCCAGCAGTGCAAACAGGGGTCGGACAGATACGCAGTATTTT
many	TRBV29-1	-	TRBJ1-2	CSVERPANYGYTF	TGCAGCGTTGAGAGGCCCGCAAACTATGGCTACACCTTC
few	TRBV20-1	TRBD2	TRBJ2-1	CSASVIERGTSYTNEQFF	TGCAGTGCTAGCGTAATTGAAAGGGGGACTAGCTATACCAATGAGCAGTTCTTC
many	TRBV20-1	TRBD2	TRBJ2-1	CSARIKVRGRNNEQFF	TGCAGTGCTAGAATCAAGGTGCGCGGGAGGAACAATGAGCAGTTCTTC
many	TRBV24-1	-	TRBJ2-1	CATSNGPAPSHFF	TGTGCCACCAGTAATGGGCCGGCCCCGTCCCACTTCTTC